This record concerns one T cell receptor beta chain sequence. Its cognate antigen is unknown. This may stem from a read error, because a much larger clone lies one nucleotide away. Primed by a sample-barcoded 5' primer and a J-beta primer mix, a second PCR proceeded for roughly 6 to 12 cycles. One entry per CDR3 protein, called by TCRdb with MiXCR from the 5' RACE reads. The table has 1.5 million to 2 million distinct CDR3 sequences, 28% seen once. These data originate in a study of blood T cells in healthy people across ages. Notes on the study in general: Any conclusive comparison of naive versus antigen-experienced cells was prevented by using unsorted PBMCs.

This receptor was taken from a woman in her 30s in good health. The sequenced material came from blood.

The CDR3 DNA reads as TGTGCCAGCAGTTACGGGGGGACGGACTCCTGCGAGCAGTACTTC. It yields the protein CASSYGGTDSCEQYF. The chain is built from TRBV7-2 and TRBJ2-7; 7 positions agree with TRBD2. This CDR3 is 15 amino acids long. Per germline, CDR1 SGHTA and CDR2 FQGNSA.